The 24 T cell receptor beta chains below all came from one sample that was sequenced in a study of T cells in Graves' hyperthyroidism and ophthalmopathy. Authors of the study amplified TCR beta CDR3 regions from RNA transcripts. Initially, a first-round RT-PCR of the TCR CDR3 employed the HTBI primer set. TCRdb itself ran the multiplex PCR reads through MiXCR, one entry per CDR3 protein. The sample has about 420,000 distinct CDR3 sequences; roughly 13% are singletons. The sequenced material came from blood. The receptor set was obtained from a woman between 18 and 30 years old with Graves' hyperthyroidism.

This clonotype was seen at least ten times. The rearrangement links TRBV20-1 to TRBJ1-2, with D possibly being TRBD1 (5 bases). Germline values: CDR1 DFQATT, CDR2 SNEGSKA (reference sequence). Trimming removed 3 bases at V and 9 bases at J, with 20 bases between. The length of the CDR3 is 14 residues. The CDR3 loop is CSASDFRDRRSYTF. The DNA of the CDR3 is TGCAGTGCTAGCGATTTTCGGGACCGCCGCAGCTACACCTTC.

This clonotype was found many times. V is TRBV3-1 and J is TRBJ1-1, with D perhaps matching TRBD1 (5 bases). From germline, CDR1 is LGHDT and CDR2 YNNKEL (reference sequence). Trimming shortened V by 4 bases and J by 6 bases, and 15 bases separated the two germline ends. The CDR3 extends over 14 amino acids. In nucleotides, the CDR3 is TGTGCCAGCAGCCTCGTGTCAGGGAGCTCTGAAGCTTTCTTT. Protein sequence: CASSLVSGSSEAFF. The full variable domain, in which reference TRBV3-1 and TRBJ1-1 provide the parts outside the CDR3, is DTAVSQTPKYLVTQMGNDKSIKCEQNLGHDTMYWYKQDSKKFLKIMFSYNNKELIINETVPNRFSPKSPDKAHLNLHINSLELGDSAVYFCASSLVSGSSEAFFGQGTRLTVV.

This clonotype was seen many times. This sequence joins TRBV6-1 and TRBJ2-2; D not certain. Germline V gene data show CDR1 as MNHNS and CDR2 as SASEGT. V lost 6 bases and J 0 bases, leaving 14 bases between the germline ends. This CDR3 comprises 16 residues. CDR3 bases: TGTGCCAGCAGCTCCCGTGGCGGTTCGAACACCGGGGAGCTGTTTTTT. It encodes CASSSRGGSNTGELFF.

In this sample, this clonotype turned up many times. The chain carries TRBV11-2 and TRBJ2-5, with 13 nucleotides matching TRBD2. Germline-derived CDR1 and CDR2 are SGHAT and FQNNGV. The V segment lost 7 bases and the J segment 4 bases; nucleotides outside the gene matches: 3. This CDR3 has 14 amino acids. CDR3 residues: CASTLAGGPETQYF. The CDR3 DNA reads as TGTGCCAGCACACTAGCGGGAGGGCCAGAGACCCAGTACTTC. The full variable domain, its missing parts supplied by reference TRBV11-2 and TRBJ2-5, is EAGVAQSPRYKIIEKRQSVAFWCNPISGHATLYWYQQILGQGPKLLIQFQNNGVVDDSQLPKDRFSAERLKGVDSTLKIQPAKLEDSAVYLCASTLAGGPETQYFGPGTRLLVL.

The chain couples TRBV20-1 to TRBJ2-1; a weak D match, TRBD2 (5 bases). The CDR3 runs 14 residues. The V and J ends lost 3 bases and 4 bases respectively, with 13 bases between them. CDR1 and CDR2 from the germline V gene are DFQATT and SNEGSKA (reference sequence). The CDR3 DNA reads TGCAGTGCTAGTAGTCTAGCAGTATACAATGAGCAGTTCTTC. Encoded protein: CSASSLAVYNEQFF.

Remarks on this clonotype: A single base separates this from a much larger clone, so it may be a read error. The J gene is TRBJ2-3, the V gene TRBV11-2, with TRBD1 identical over 9 bases. This CDR3 comprises 16 residues. Germline V gene sequence: CDR1 SGHAT, CDR2 FQNNGV. The DNA for the CDR3 is TGTGCCAGCAGCTTGCGGGCACAGGGGGCTTTAGATGCGCAGTATTTT. It encodes CASSLRAQGALDAQYF.

This chain's CDR3 is CASSPRDSGHEQFF. Written as DNA, the CDR3 is TGTGCCAGCTCACCCCGGGACTCAGGGCATGAGCAGTTCTTC. The V call is TRBV18, the J call TRBJ2-1; D is possibly TRBD2 (6 bases). The germline gives CDR1 KGHSH, CDR2 LQKENI. CDR3 length equals 14 residues. V was trimmed by 3 bases and J by 8 bases, leaving 14 bases between them.

This clonotype was counted at least ten times. The CDR3 bases are TGTGCCTGGAGAACGATGGACAGGCCCAACTATGGCTACACCTTC. Translating it yields CAWRTMDRPNYGYTF. The V call is TRBV30, the J call TRBJ1-2, with TRBD1 identical over 7 bases. This CDR3 contains 15 residues. Germline V CDR1 and CDR2: GTSNPN, SVGIG (reference sequence). Trimming at V came to 3 bases and at J to 2 bases, leaving 9 bases not matched to a gene.

This clonotype was seen ten or more times. The chain uses TRBV9 and TRBJ2-3; D gene unclear. The germline V gene has CDR1 SGDLS and CDR2 YYNGEE. The CDR3 is 14 residues long. The V end was cut by 0 bases, the J end by 2 bases, with 7 bases between. CDR3 nucleotides: TGTGCCAGCAGCGTAGAACTACACACAGATACGCAGTATTTT. The encoded protein is CASSVELHTDTQYF.

Many counts were recorded for this clonotype. The genes are TRBV6-6 and TRBJ1-2; D gene uncertain. The CDR3 runs 15 residues. Trimming removed 0 bases at V and 3 bases at J, with 11 bases between. Germline values: CDR1 MNHNY, CDR2 SVGAGI (reference sequence). The CDR3 sequence is CASSYSINGYYGYTF. CDR3 coding DNA: TGTGCCAGCAGTTACTCGATCAACGGATACTATGGCTACACCTTC.

In this sample, this clonotype turned up a few times. The J gene is TRBJ1-6, the V gene TRBV7-2; D possibly corresponds to TRBD1 (5 bases). Germline values: CDR1 SGHTA, CDR2 FQGNSA. The CDR3 is made up of 14 amino acids. The V end was cut by 1 base, the J end by 11 bases, with 12 bases between. DNA of the CDR3: TGTGCCAGCAGCTTAGAAGGGGCCTGGGCACCCCTCCACTTT. As protein: CASSLEGAWAPLHF.

This clonotype was recorded at least ten times. The rearrangement uses TRBV11-2 and TRBJ2-3, with D unresolved. The V and J ends lost 2 bases and 0 bases respectively, with 6 bases between them. The CDR3 sequence is 14 residues long. Germline CDR1 and CDR2: SGHAT and FQNNGV. The CDR3 DNA sequence: TGTGCCAGCAGCTTATACGCTAGCACAGATACGCAGTATTTT. Translation: CASSLYASTDTQYF.

Comment on this clonotype: The junction shows a germline mismatch at one end, possibly a read error. This chain uses TRBV19 with TRBJ2-5; perhaps TRBD2 as D (5 bases). CDR1 LNHDA and CDR2 SQIVND come from the germline V gene (reference sequence). The CDR3 spans 14 residues. The CDR3 DNA follows: TGTGCCAGTAGTCTAGACTACGGTGAGGAGACCCAGTACTTC. It yields the protein CASSLDYGEETQYF.

In the case of this clonotype: A junction end diverges from the germline sequence, so it may reflect a read error. V and J are TRBV5-1 and TRBJ1-1; no reliable D call. Germline loops: CDR1 SGHRS, CDR2 YFSETQ. This CDR3 region has 12 residues. This CDR3 reads CANSLAAAEAFF. The CDR3 DNA is TGCGCCAACAGCTTGGCAGCCGCTGAAGCTTTCTTT.

This clonotype was seen ten or more times. V and J are TRBV13 and TRBJ2-5; D call uncertain. V was cut by 5 bases and J by 5 bases, with 9 bases left in between. This CDR3 is 12 amino acids long. Germline loops: CDR1 PRHDT, CDR2 FYEKMQ (reference sequence). The CDR3 nucleotides are TGTGCCAGCAGCCAAATGGGGGAGACCCAGTACTTC. Translated, it gives CASSQMGETQYF.

Ten or more counts support this clonotype. The chain is built from TRBV3-1 and TRBJ2-3; TRBD1 matches at 7 bases. V lost 4 bases to trimming and J lost 2 bases; unmatched junction nucleotides: 9. Germline V gene sequence: CDR1 LGHDT, CDR2 YNNKEL (reference sequence). The CDR3 is made up of 16 amino acids. In DNA form, the CDR3 reads TGTGCCAGCAGCCGGGTCCTGGGACAGATCACAGATACGCAGTATTTT. Translated: CASSRVLGQITDTQYF.

To note about this clonotype: Relative to the germline gene, one junction end is altered; a read error may explain this. V is TRBV5-1 and J is TRBJ1-4; 7 bases are shared with TRBD1. Germline CDR1 and CDR2: SGHRS and YFSETQ. The CDR3 extends over 14 amino acids. The CDR3 reads CASSSRQGSEKLFF. As DNA, the CDR3 is TGTGCCAGCAGCTCAAGACAGGGAAGTGAAAAACTGTTTTTT.

Comments on this clonotype: A much larger clonotype is one base distant, so this may be a read error. The gene calls are TRBV6-1 and TRBJ1-2; no firm D call. Per germline, CDR1 MNHNS and CDR2 SASEGT. CDR3 size: 13 residues. V dropped 4 bases and J dropped 2 bases, with 8 bases sitting between them. The CDR3 coding sequence is TGTGCCAGCAGTGCCAATGAGAACTATGGCTACACCTTC. The encoded protein is CASSANENYGYTF.

The sample holds one count of this clonotype. One end of the junction varies from germline; a read error may be responsible. The rearrangement uses TRBV5-1 and TRBJ2-5; a weak D match, TRBD2 (6 bases). Per the germline V gene, CDR1 is SGHRS and CDR2 is YFSETQ. The CDR3 totals 15 residues. CDR3 sequence: CVSSSGLFAQETQYF. The CDR3 DNA reads as TGCGTCAGCAGCTCGGGACTTTTCGCACAAGAGACCCAGTACTTC.

The genes are TRBV7-3 and TRBJ2-3; D may be TRBD2 (5 bases). This CDR3 region has 13 residues. The V and J ends lost 0 bases and 6 bases respectively, with 7 bases between them. The V gene's germline CDR1 is SGHTA and CDR2 FQGTGA. CDR3 coding DNA: TGTGCCAGCAGCTTAACAGGAGGTGATACGCAGTATTTT. Residues: CASSLTGGDTQYF. Based on the CDR3 plus reference TRBV7-3 and TRBJ2-3, the full variable domain is GAGVSQTPSNKVTEKGKYVELRCDPISGHTALYWYRQSLGQGPEFLIYFQGTGAADDSGLPNDRFFAVRPEGSVSTLKIQRTERGDSAVYLCASSLTGGDTQYFGPGTRLTVL.

The table lists this clonotype with a count of one. This chain uses TRBV15 with TRBJ2-7; tentatively, D is TRBD2 (5 bases). This CDR3 spans 15 amino acids. Germline CDR1 and CDR2: LNHNV and YYDKDF (reference sequence). Deletions cut 9 bases from V and 0 bases from J, with 18 bases between. The CDR3 reads CATTQGGPSSYEQYF. The DNA of the CDR3 is TGTGCCACAACTCAAGGAGGTCCCAGCTCCTACGAGCAGTACTTC.

This chain connects TRBV28 to TRBJ1-6, with D perhaps TRBD1 (6 bases). CDR1 and CDR2 from the germline V gene are MDHEN and SYDVKM. V was pared by 2 bases and J by 0 bases, with 11 bases between. This CDR3 has 17 amino acids. In DNA, the CDR3 is TGTGCCAGCAGTTTAATGGGACAAATCTCCTATAATTCACCCCTCCACTTT. It specifies CASSLMGQISYNSPLHF.

Notes on this clonotype: A much larger clone is a single base away; this may be a read error. V usage is TRBV14 and J usage is TRBJ2-7, with TRBD2 matching 8 bases. Germline V gene lookup returns CDR1 SGHDN and CDR2 FVKESK. The CDR3 sequence is 13 residues long. J lost 7 bases, V lost 0 bases, and 2 bases had no gene match. Here the CDR3 DNA reads TGTGCCAGCAGCCAAGAAATAGCGGGAGAGCAGTACTTC. The encoded protein is CASSQEIAGEQYF.

The rearrangement joins TRBV19 to TRBJ2-7; TRBD2 matches at 9 bases. CDR1 and CDR2 from the germline V gene are LNHDA and SQIVND (reference sequence). Unmatched junction bases numbered 8, after V lost 5 bases and J lost 9 bases. The CDR3 has 13 residues. The CDR3, as DNA: TGTGCCAGTAGTCCCGGGACTAGCTTTCCGCAGTACTTC. Its translation is CASSPGTSFPQYF.